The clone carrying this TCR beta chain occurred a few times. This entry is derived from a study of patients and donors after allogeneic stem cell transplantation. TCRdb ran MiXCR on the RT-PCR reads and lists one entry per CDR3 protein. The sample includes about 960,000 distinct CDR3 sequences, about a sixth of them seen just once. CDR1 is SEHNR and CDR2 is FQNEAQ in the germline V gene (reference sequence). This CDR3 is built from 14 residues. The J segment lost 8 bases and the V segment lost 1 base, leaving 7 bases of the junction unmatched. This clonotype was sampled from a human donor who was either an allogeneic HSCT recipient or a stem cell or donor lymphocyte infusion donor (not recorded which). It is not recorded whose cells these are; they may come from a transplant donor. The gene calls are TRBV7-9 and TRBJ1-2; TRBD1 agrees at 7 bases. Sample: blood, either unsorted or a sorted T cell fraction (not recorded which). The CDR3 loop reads CASSLGRQGPGYTF. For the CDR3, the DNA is TGTGCCAGCAGCTTAGGCCGACAGGGCCCAGGCTACACCTTC.